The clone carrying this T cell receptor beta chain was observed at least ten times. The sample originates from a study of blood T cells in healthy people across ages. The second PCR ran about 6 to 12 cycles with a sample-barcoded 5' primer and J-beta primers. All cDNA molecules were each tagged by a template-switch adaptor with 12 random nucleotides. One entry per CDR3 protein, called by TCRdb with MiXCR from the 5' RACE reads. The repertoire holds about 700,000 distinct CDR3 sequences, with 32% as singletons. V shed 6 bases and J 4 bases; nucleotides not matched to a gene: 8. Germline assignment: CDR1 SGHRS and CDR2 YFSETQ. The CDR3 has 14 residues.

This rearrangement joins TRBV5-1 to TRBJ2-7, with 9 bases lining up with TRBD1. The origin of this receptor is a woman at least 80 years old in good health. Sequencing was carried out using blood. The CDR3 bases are TGCGCCAGCAAACTACAGGGGGCTGGTTACGAGCAGTACTTC. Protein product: CASKLQGAGYEQYF.